The rows below give T cell receptor beta chains drawn from one sample of a study of T cell changes during pregnancy in multiple sclerosis. Libraries were prepared by immunoSEQ multiplex PCR; TCRdb keeps only in-frame clonotypes and omits some of them. The sample carries 70,000 to 100,000 clones, 85% to 95% recorded once. Here the sequenced sample was peripheral blood, taken in the first trimester of pregnancy. The receptor source for this set is a female donor with multiple sclerosis, enrolled in a pregnancy study. The CDR3 runs from the conserved cysteine through the conserved F or W. D genes are given only for firm matches. Size is omitted from some rows. Given values are once, few, many or a class for expanded clones.

size	J	D	V	DNA	CDR3
.	TRBJ2-7	TRBD1	TRBV28	TGTGCCAGCAGCATTACAGACAGGGGAGCCTACGAGCAGTACTTC	CASSITDRGAYEQYF
.	TRBJ1-1	.	TRBV5-1	TGCGCCAGCTCCCCGGACCCCGCCGGGGGAACTGAAGCTTTCTTT	CASSPDPAGGTEAFF
.	TRBJ2-2	.	TRBV19	TGTGCCAGGAGGGAGGGACAGGCTTCTCGGGGGACCGGGGAGCTGTTTTTT	CARREGQASRGTGELFF
.	TRBJ2-5	.	TRBV6-1	TGTGCCAGCAGTGCCGGACTACCTCCGGAGACCCAGTACTTC	CASSAGLPPETQYF
once	TRBJ2-6	TRBD2	TRBV2	TGTGCCAGCAGTAGTGAGCGGGGTACTGGGGCCAACGTCCTGACTTTC	CASSSERGTGANVLTF
few	TRBJ2-1	TRBD2	TRBV30	TGTGCCTGGAGTTCTGGACTAGCGACGGGAGAGCAGTTCTTC	CAWSSGLATGEQFF
.	TRBJ2-3	.	TRBV7-9	TGTGCCAGCCATGTTGCAGATACGCAGTATTTT	CASHVADTQYF
.	TRBJ1-5	.	TRBV5-3	TGTGCCAGAAGCTTCCTCGGGGGGGGCAGGGTATACGATCAAGGCAATCAGCCCCAGCATTTT	CARSFLGGGRVYDQGNQPQHF
.	TRBJ2-7	TRBD1	TRBV15	TGTGCCACCAGCAGCAGGGGGCGCGGGGCCTACGAGCAGTACTTC	CATSSRGRGAYEQYF
.	TRBJ2-3	TRBD1	TRBV5-1	TGCGCCAGCAGCCTTTGGGGACAGGACACAGATACGCAGTATTTT	CASSLWGQDTDTQYF
.	TRBJ1-6	TRBD1	TRBV6-5	TGTGCCAGCAGTTTCAAGGGACAGGGCTATAATTCACCCCTCCACTTT	CASSFKGQGYNSPLHF
.	TRBJ2-1	TRBD1	TRBV15	TGTGCCACCAGCAGAGTAACAGGGGGGCTACGCAATGAGCAGTTCTTC	CATSRVTGGLRNEQFF
.	TRBJ2-7	.	TRBV18	TGTGCCAGCTCACCCTCCAGGGCCCTAAGCTCCTACGAGCAGTACTTC	CASSPSRALSSYEQYF
.	TRBJ1-1	TRBD1	TRBV30	TGTGCCTGGAGGACAGGGGGCGGGACTGAAGCTTTCTTT	CAWRTGGGTEAFF
.	TRBJ2-3	TRBD2	TRBV9	TGTGCCAGCAGCCATGCTAGCGGGGGGTACACAGATACGCAGTATTTT	CASSHASGGYTDTQYF
.	TRBJ1-2	TRBD1	TRBV6-1	TGTGCCAGCAGTGAAGCGGCAGGGGGCGAAACTTGGCGGGGCTACACCTTC	CASSEAAGGETWRGYTF
.	TRBJ2-5	.	TRBV4-1	TGCGCCAGCAGCCAAGCAGGGGCCAGAGAGACCCAGTACTTC	CASSQAGARETQYF
once	TRBJ2-7	.	TRBV19	TGTGCCAGTAGTATAGGAGACTCCTCCTACGAGCAGTACTTC	CASSIGDSSYEQYF
.	TRBJ2-2	TRBD1	TRBV7-9	TGTGCCAGCAGCCCGAGAGATAGGACAGGGGAATCCGGGGAGCTGTTTTTT	CASSPRDRTGESGELFF
.	TRBJ2-7	.	TRBV2	TGTGCCAGCGGGTTGGACAGCTACGAGCAGTACTTC	CASGLDSYEQYF
once	TRBJ2-3	.	TRBV7-3	TGTGCCAGCAGCTTAATTGCGGCCACAGATACGCAGTATTTT	CASSLIAATDTQYF
.	TRBJ2-7	.	TRBV9	TGTGCCAGCGGGGCGGGAATCTACGAGCAGTACTTC	CASGAGIYEQYF
.	TRBJ2-7	TRBD2	TRBV9	TGTGCCAGCAGCGTAGCCCCCCAGGCGGGAGGCGAGCAGTACTTC	CASSVAPQAGGEQYF
.	TRBJ1-5	.	TRBV19	TGTGCCAGTAAAATCCCGGACAGCCTCAATCAGCCCCAGCATTTT	CASKIPDSLNQPQHF
.	TRBJ1-2	.	TRBV30	TGTGCCTGCACTCCGGGGGGGTTGGGCTATGGCTACACCTTC	CACTPGGLGYGYTF
once	TRBJ2-3	.	TRBV27	TGTGCCAGCAGCCTTAGCACAGATACGCAGTATTTT	CASSLSTDTQYF
.	TRBJ2-1	TRBD1	TRBV28	TGTGCCAGCAGTTTCCCTGACAGGGCCTCCTACAATGAGCAGTTCTTC	CASSFPDRASYNEQFF
.	TRBJ2-2	TRBD2	TRBV5-1	TGCGCCAGCAGCACGACTAGCGGAGATGTTACCGGGGAGCTGTTTTTT	CASSTTSGDVTGELFF
.	TRBJ2-6	.	TRBV12-5	TGTGCTAGTGGTTCTCTTCAGGGGTCTTTCTCTGGGGCCAACGTCCTGACTTTC	CASGSLQGSFSGANVLTF
.	TRBJ2-1	.	TRBV4-2	TGTGCCAGCAGCCAAGAAAAGTTAAAGGCTAGCACGTACAATGAGCAGTTCTTC	CASSQEKLKASTYNEQFF
.	TRBJ2-7	.	TRBV7-9	TGTGCCAGCAGCTGGACAGTTACGACGCCCTACGAGCAGTACTTC	CASSWTVTTPYEQYF
.	TRBJ2-7	TRBD2	TRBV5-4	TGTGCCAGCAGCGCGGGGGACTCCTACAGCCCCTACGAGCAGTACTTC	CASSAGDSYSPYEQYF
.	TRBJ2-7	TRBD2	TRBV7-9	TGTGCCAGCAGCTCCGGGACTAGCGGGAGGGTCCCCTACGAGCAGTACTTC	CASSSGTSGRVPYEQYF
.	TRBJ1-5	TRBD1	TRBV27	TGTGCCAGCAGTTGGACAGGGGGCGGCGATCAGCCCCAGCATTTT	CASSWTGGGDQPQHF
few	TRBJ1-1	.	TRBV14	TGTGCCAGCAGCCAAGGCGTCAACACTGAAGCTTTCTTT	CASSQGVNTEAFF
.	TRBJ1-2	.	TRBV7-3	TGTGCCAGCAGCTTAATCCCCCGGGCACAGGGAGACTATGGCTACACCTTC	CASSLIPRAQGDYGYTF
.	TRBJ2-1	TRBD1	TRBV6-5	TGTGCCAGTGTCGGGGACAGGGGGCGTCTGGATGAGCAGTTCTTC	CASVGDRGRLDEQFF
.	TRBJ1-1	.	TRBV4-1	TGCGCCAGCAGCCAACGGGACACCTATAGGGCTTTCTTT	CASSQRDTYRAFF
once	TRBJ2-1	.	TRBV29-1	TGCAGCGTCCAGGCACAGGGTTATGAGCAGTTCTTC	CSVQAQGYEQFF
.	TRBJ2-6	TRBD1	TRBV7-9	TGTGCCATTGACAGGGCCAACTCTGGGGCCAACGTCCTGACTTTC	CAIDRANSGANVLTF
.	TRBJ2-7	.	TRBV14	TGTGCCAGCAGCGAGGGATCGTCCTCCTACGAGCAGTACTTC	CASSEGSSSYEQYF
.	TRBJ1-4	.	TRBV6-1	TGTGCCAGCAGTCCGACAGGCCGTAATGAAAAACTGTTTTTT	CASSPTGRNEKLFF
.	TRBJ2-5	.	TRBV7-2	TGTGCCAGCAGCAGGGGGAGGGTGGAAGAGACCCAGTACTTC	CASSRGRVEETQYF
.	TRBJ2-3	TRBD2	TRBV7-3	TGTGCCAGCAGCCCCAGACTAGCGGGAGGGGCAGATACGCAGTATTTT	CASSPRLAGGADTQYF
.	TRBJ2-3	.	TRBV4-1	TGCGCCAGCAGCCCGGACTCACGCAGCACAGATACGCAGTATTTT	CASSPDSRSTDTQYF
few	TRBJ1-6	.	TRBV6-4	TGTGCCAGCAGTGACTCACTTCGGGGTTCACCCCTCCACTTT	CASSDSLRGSPLHF
few	TRBJ2-2	.	TRBV6-6	TGTGCCAGCAGTCCTCCAGGACTGACTGCCAGGGAGCTGTTTTTT	CASSPPGLTARELFF
.	TRBJ1-1	TRBD1	TRBV6-1	TGTGCCAGCAGTGAATTAGGGCAGGGGGCTGAAGCTTTCTTT	CASSELGQGAEAFF
.	TRBJ2-7	TRBD1	TRBV7-2	TGTGCCAGCAGCTCTTATAGCGGGACAGGGGTCGAGCAGTACTTC	CASSSYSGTGVEQYF
.	TRBJ2-1	TRBD2	TRBV2	TGTGCCAGCATTCCGGTAGCGGGGGGGCCCAATGAGCAGTTCTTC	CASIPVAGGPNEQFF
.	TRBJ1-3	.	TRBV7-5	TGTGTCAGAAGCTTAGACGGGGGGCCTAGCTCTGGAAACACCATATATTTT	CVRSLDGGPSSGNTIYF
.	TRBJ2-2	.	TRBV11-2	TGTGCCAGCAGCCATAACACCGGGGAGCTGTTTTTT	CASSHNTGELFF
.	TRBJ1-3	.	TRBV30	TGTGCCTGGAGTGTGGACGCACTCGGGGACACCATATATTTT	CAWSVDALGDTIYF